Shown below are 26 T cell receptor beta chains from a single sample sequenced in a study of T cells expressing NK-cell markers. From the 5' RACE reads, TCRdb lists one entry per CDR3 protein and no DNA. This listing includes 250,000 to 300,000 distinct CDR3 sequences. The source material was blood T cells: a sorted CD56 or NKG2C T cell subset, CD4+ or CD8+ T cells, or bulk PBMC T cells (not recorded which). The source of these receptors is a woman aged 18-70 years in good health.

This rearrangement joins TRBV18 to TRBJ1-6. Germline-derived CDR1 and CDR2 are KGHSH and LQKENI. The length of the CDR3 is 15 residues. This CDR3 is CASSPPWGGNSPLHF.

The J gene is TRBJ2-3, the V gene TRBV23-1; the D call from TCRdb, TRBD2, cannot be confirmed without DNA. TRBV23-1 is labeled an ORF, and its function is uncertain. The CDR3 spans 15 residues. The CDR3 protein is CAAGYLGDCTDTQYF.

The gene calls are TRBV5-1 and TRBJ1-5; TCRdb's D call of TRBD1 is untestable without DNA. This CDR3 spans 14 amino acids. Germline-derived CDR1 and CDR2 are SGHRS and YFSETQ. The CDR3 protein is CASSLDSNNQPQHF.

The V call is TRBV20-1, the J call TRBJ2-1; the TCRdb D gene call, TRBD1, has no DNA to confirm it. The germline gives CDR1 DFQATT, CDR2 SNEGSKA (reference sequence). The CDR3 covers 15 residues. This CDR3 reads CSATGRGDSYNEQFF.

The CDR3: CAGTGGANEQFF. This chain connects TRBV30 to TRBJ2-1; the D call of TRBD2 rests on TCRdb alone, since no DNA is present to check it. The CDR3 is made up of 12 amino acids. The germline gives CDR1 GTSNPN, CDR2 SVGIG (reference sequence).

The chain joins TRBV3-1 to TRBJ2-1; without DNA, the TCRdb call of TRBD1 cannot be checked. CDR1 is LGHDT, CDR2 YNNKEL, per germline (reference sequence). There are 15 residues in the CDR3. The CDR3 spells CASSQDLPGNNEQFF.

The V gene is TRBV7-2, the J gene TRBJ2-1; there is no DNA to check the TCRdb D call of TRBD2. The CDR3 covers 13 residues. CDR1 SGHTA and CDR2 FQGNSA come from the germline V gene. CDR3 region: CASSRGTSGEQFF.

V is TRBV11-3 and J is TRBJ2-2; as DNA is missing, the TRBD2 call by TCRdb cannot be tested. CDR1 and CDR2 from the germline V gene are SGHNT and YENEEA. The CDR3 length is 15 residues. CDR3: CASSLGLEGTGELFF. The complete variable domain, with remaining parts taken from reference TRBV11-3 and TRBJ2-2, reads EAGVVQSPRYKIIEKKQPVAFWCNPISGHNTLYWYLQNLGQGPELLIRYENEEAVDDSQLPKDRFSAERLKGVDSTLKIQPAELGDSAVYLCASSLGLEGTGELFFGEGSRLTVL.

The chain couples TRBV2 to TRBJ2-1; TCRdb's D call of TRBD2 is untestable without DNA. Germline assignment: CDR1 SNHLY and CDR2 FYNNEI. The CDR3 is made up of 17 amino acids. The CDR3 region is CAGGGVAGALPGNEQFF.

The chain carries TRBV7-9 and TRBJ2-1; TCRdb proposes TRBD1, but this gene call is untestable without DNA. This CDR3 region has 13 residues. Per germline, CDR1 SEHNR and CDR2 FQNEAQ (reference sequence). This CDR3 is CASSMDRFDEQFF.

J is TRBJ2-1 and V is TRBV7-9; TCRdb names TRBD2, which stays unverified in the absence of DNA. The germline CDR1 and CDR2 sequences are SEHNR and FQNEAQ (reference sequence). This CDR3 comprises 15 residues. The CDR3 loop is CASSPSGRGHNEQFF.

V usage is TRBV20-1 and J usage is TRBJ2-1; TCRdb selects TRBD1, and the lack of DNA leaves this call unchecked. From germline, CDR1 is DFQATT and CDR2 SNEGSKA (reference sequence). This CDR3 spans 13 amino acids. Here the CDR3 reads CSAIRDVKYEQFF.

The rearrangement links TRBV6-2 or TRBV6-3 to TRBJ2-5; as DNA is missing, the TRBD1 call by TCRdb cannot be tested. Germline V CDR1 and CDR2: MNHEY, SVGEGT. The CDR3 has 14 residues. The CDR3 loop reads CASSYSPGGKTQYF.

The chain links TRBV20-1 to TRBJ2-5; TCRdb returns TRBD1, unconfirmable since there is no DNA. The CDR3 sequence is 14 residues long. Germline V CDR1 and CDR2: DFQATT, SNEGSKA (reference sequence). The CDR3 here is CSASLTDPGGTQYF.

The chain is built from TRBV20-1 and TRBJ2-7; with no DNA, the TCRdb D assignment of TRBD1 cannot be verified. This CDR3 contains 13 residues. Germline CDR1 reads DFQATT; CDR2 reads SNEGSKA (reference sequence). The CDR3 loop reads CSALGQASYEQYF.

The chain uses TRBV7-2 and TRBJ1-2; TCRdb's D call of TRBD1 is untestable without DNA. Germline CDR1 reads SGHTA; CDR2 reads FQGNSA. The CDR3 covers 14 residues. CDR3: CASSPDKLGGGYTF.

The gene calls are TRBV18 and TRBJ2-5; TCRdb's D call, TRBD2, is unchecked because there is no DNA. The germline CDR1 and CDR2 sequences are KGHSH and LQKENI. The CDR3 consists of 15 residues. The CDR3 sequence: CASSPPGLAIETQYF.

The genes are TRBV7-2 and TRBJ2-5; with no DNA, the TCRdb D assignment of TRBD1 cannot be verified. The CDR3 has 16 amino acids. The germline V gene encodes CDR1 SGHTA and CDR2 FQGNSA. CDR3 sequence reads: CASSLNWQGGGETQYF.

The chain employs TRBV5-1 and TRBJ2-7; TCRdb selects TRBD1, and the lack of DNA leaves this call unchecked. The CDR3 runs to 15 residues. CDR1 and CDR2 (germline): SGHRS, YFSETQ. CDR3 sequence reads: CASSFTLGHLYEQYF.

This sequence joins TRBV3-1 and TRBJ2-1; TCRdb returns TRBD1, unconfirmable since there is no DNA. This CDR3 comprises 14 residues. The germline V gene encodes CDR1 LGHDT and CDR2 YNNKEL (reference sequence). The CDR3 sequence is CASSHGQAYNEQFF.

This sequence joins TRBV6-5 and TRBJ1-2; the TCRdb call, TRBD1, lacks DNA for checking. Germline loops: CDR1 MNHEY, CDR2 SVGAGI. The CDR3 totals 14 residues. The chain's CDR3 is CASSYSGQNYGYTF.

The rearrangement joins TRBV5-1 to TRBJ2-1; TCRdb's assignment of TRBD2 cannot be checked, as there is no DNA. Germline values: CDR1 SGHRS, CDR2 YFSETQ. This CDR3 comprises 16 residues. This CDR3 is CASSSQVAGGYNEQFF.

J is TRBJ1-4 and V is TRBV5-1. The CDR3 runs to 15 residues. Per germline, CDR1 SGHRS and CDR2 YFSETQ. This chain's CDR3 is CASSLVIGPNEKLFF.

The J gene is TRBJ2-2, the V gene TRBV27. The CDR3 contains 13 residues. Germline V gives CDR1 MNHEY, CDR2 SMNVEV (reference sequence). The CDR3 reads CASSLTQAGELFF.

The rearrangement uses TRBV4-2 and TRBJ2-3; TCRdb calls TRBD1, which cannot be checked without DNA. Germline values: CDR1 LGHNA, CDR2 YNFKEQ. This CDR3 has 17 amino acids. The CDR3 loop reads CASSHREGAGSTDTQYF.

The chain uses TRBV12-3 or TRBV12-4 and TRBJ1-5; as DNA is missing, the TRBD1 call by TCRdb cannot be tested. CDR3 length equals 16 residues. The CDR3 sequence is CASSLGARTGNQPQHF.